Below, 23 T cell receptor beta chains from the same sample are listed, as sequenced in a study of blood T cell repertoires in COVID-19. TCRdb's table, derived via immunoSEQ multiplex PCR, lists solely in-frame clones and lacks some. This sample has hundreds of thousands of clones; around 89% occur once, and the top ten carry approximately 1%. Sequenced input: PBMCs or T cells enriched from blood (not recorded which). Receptors were obtained from a man between 18 and 35 years old who had recovered from COVID-19.

This chain links TRBV7-9 with TRBJ2-1, with 8 bases that match TRBD1. CDR1 is SEHNR and CDR2 is FQNEAQ in the germline V gene (reference sequence). There are 16 residues in the CDR3. V shed 3 bases, J shed 0 bases, and the junction held 4 bases outside the gene matches. Here the CDR3 reads CASSLQGAYSYNEQFF. The CDR3, as DNA: TGTGCCAGCAGCTTGCAGGGGGCCTACTCCTACAATGAGCAGTTCTTC. The full variable domain, its missing parts supplied by reference TRBV7-9 and TRBJ2-1, is DTGVSQNPRHKITKRGQNVTFRCDPISEHNRLYWYRQTLGQGPEFLTYFQNEAQLEKSRLLSDRFSAERPKGSFSTLEIQRTEQGDSAMYLCASSLQGAYSYNEQFFGPGTRLTVL.

This chain links TRBV7-7 with TRBJ2-2; maybe TRBD2 (6 bases). The CDR3 contains 17 residues. V lost 1 base, J lost 0 bases, and 12 bases lay in between. CDR1 SSHAT and CDR2 FNYEAQ come from the germline V gene (reference sequence). The CDR3 loop reads CASSLGGGTTNTGELFF. CDR3 sequence (DNA): TGTGCCAGCAGCTTAGGGGGCGGGACCACGAACACCGGGGAGCTGTTTTTT.

The gene calls are TRBV5-5 and TRBJ2-7, with 7 nucleotides matching TRBD1. Germline V gene lookup returns CDR1 SGHKS and CDR2 YYEKEE (reference sequence). Trimming at V came to 4 bases and at J to 2 bases, leaving 9 bases not matched to a gene. This CDR3 contains 15 residues. The CDR3 DNA reads as TGTGCCAGCAGCACGTGGGACAGCCAGGCCTACGAGCAGTACTTC. It yields the protein CASSTWDSQAYEQYF.

The rearrangement links TRBV5-5 to TRBJ2-1; TRBD2 agrees at 11 bases. Trimming cost V 0 bases and J 15 bases; bases outside gene matches: 8. The CDR3 contains 14 residues. Germline V gene data show CDR1 as SGHKS and CDR2 as YYEKEE (reference sequence). As DNA, the CDR3 is TGTGCCAGCAGCTTGGGGTCTAGCGGGGGGTCAGGGTTCTTC. Its translation: CASSLGSSGGSGFF.

J is TRBJ1-5 and V is TRBV6-2 or TRBV6-3, with 7 bases identical to TRBD1. Per germline, CDR1 MNHEY and CDR2 SVGEGT. CDR3 size: 17 residues. The junction had 12 bases not matched to a gene; V was cut back by 3 bases and J by 4 bases. The CDR3 coding sequence is TGTGCCAGCAGTTATGTGAGGACAGGAGAAAAGAATCAGCCCCAGCATTTT. Its translation: CASSYVRTGEKNQPQHF.

Turning to this clone: Different DNA sequences within this sample yield the same CDR3. The DNA for the CDR3 is TGCGCCAGCAGCTTGCGAGGGGGGGGCAATCAGCCCCAGCATTTT. This codes for CASSLRGGGNQPQHF. This sequence joins TRBV5-1 and TRBJ1-5; tentatively, D is TRBD1 (6 bases). Trimming cost V 1 base and J 2 bases, with 10 bases left between them. Germline values: CDR1 SGHRS, CDR2 YFSETQ. The CDR3 spans 15 residues.

The chain uses TRBV10-3 and TRBJ1-2; TRBD1 matches at 10 bases. With V trimmed by 5 bases and J by 0 bases, 9 bases remained unmatched. Germline CDR1 ENHRY, CDR2 SYGVKD. The CDR3 is 17 amino acids. The CDR3 DNA sequence: TGTGCCATCAGTCCGAATCGGGACAGGGGAGCTAACTATGGCTACACCTTC. Its translation is CAISPNRDRGANYGYTF.

The chain has TRBV6-5 and TRBJ1-2; no firm D call. Trimming stripped 3 bases from V and 3 bases from J, with 8 bases between. The germline gives CDR1 MNHEY, CDR2 SVGAGI. This CDR3 is built from 13 residues. Written as DNA, the CDR3 is TGTGCCAGCAGTTATGGCCAGTACTATGGCTACACCTTC. Translated: CASSYGQYYGYTF.

J is TRBJ2-3 and V is TRBV19, with a possible D match to TRBD2 (6 bases). With 6 bases removed from V and 2 bases from J, the gap between germline ends came to 18 bases. Looked up from germline, CDR1 is LNHDA and CDR2 is SQIVND (reference sequence). CDR3 length: 16 residues. CDR3 protein: CASSLKVGGYTDTQYF. The CDR3 region has the DNA TGTGCCAGTAGCCTCAAAGTGGGGGGTTACACAGATACGCAGTATTTT.

The rearrangement joins TRBV5-1 to TRBJ1-3, with D perhaps TRBD1 (5 bases). The CDR3 has 14 residues. Germline loops: CDR1 SGHRS, CDR2 YFSETQ. Trimming removed 1 base from V and 2 bases from J, with 7 bases in between. The CDR3 sequence is CASSLMTAGNTIYF. In DNA, the CDR3 is TGCGCCAGCAGCTTGATGACAGCTGGAAACACCATATATTTT.

The rearrangement links TRBV2 to TRBJ2-3; unclear D gene. V was shortened by 5 bases and J by 6 bases, with 12 bases between the two germline ends. This CDR3 region has 13 residues. Germline CDR1 and CDR2: SNHLY and FYNNEI. The CDR3 is CASSPSSGDTQYF. In DNA form, the CDR3 reads TGTGCCAGCAGTCCCTCATCCGGGGATACGCAGTATTTT. Based on the CDR3 plus reference TRBV2 and TRBJ2-3, the full variable domain is EPEVTQTPSHQVTQMGQEVILRCVPISNHLYFYWYRQILGQKVEFLVSFYNNEISEKSEIFDDQFSVERPDGSNFTLKIRSTKLEDSAMYFCASSPSSGDTQYFGPGTRLTVL.

The chain joins TRBV30 to TRBJ1-2; TRBD1 matches 8 bases. This CDR3 is built from 13 residues. The junction had 4 bases not matched to a gene; V was cut back by 4 bases and J by 3 bases. Germline V gene sequence: CDR1 GTSNPN, CDR2 SVGIG (reference sequence). The CDR3 sequence is CAWTTGGHYGYTF. In DNA form, the CDR3 reads TGTGCCTGGACCACAGGGGGACACTATGGCTACACCTTC.

The chain uses TRBV7-2 and TRBJ2-7; 12 bases map to TRBD2. CDR1 and CDR2 from the germline V gene are SGHTA and FQGNSA. V dropped 4 bases and J dropped 4; count of bases not matched to a gene: 5. This CDR3 is 15 amino acids long. CDR3 in DNA: TGTGCCAGCAGCTCGACTAGCGGGAGACGATACGAGCAGTACTTC. Encoded protein: CASSSTSGRRYEQYF.

This chain connects TRBV27 to TRBJ2-1; the match to TRBD2 covers 9 bases. This CDR3 region has 16 residues. The V segment lost 2 bases and the J segment 9 bases; nucleotides outside the gene matches: 11. Germline CDR1 and CDR2: MNHEY and SMNVEV (reference sequence). The DNA of the CDR3 is TGTGCCAGCAGTTTAGGGGGCTCTTTAGCGGGAGCTGAGCAGTTCTTC. Its protein product is CASSLGGSLAGAEQFF.

The chain employs TRBV28 and TRBJ1-2; D may be TRBD1 (6 bases). The CDR3 runs 15 residues. CDR1 and CDR2 (germline): MDHEN, SYDVKM. The ends were cut back, 5 bases at V and 4 bases at J, with 17 bases in the middle. DNA for the CDR3: TGTGCCAGCAGTCAAGACAGGACCTATTCCTATGGCTACACCTTC. It specifies CASSQDRTYSYGYTF.

This clone appeared a single time. The chain uses TRBV12-3 or TRBV12-4 and TRBJ2-1, with a weak D call TRBD2 (5 bases). V lost 1 base, J lost 13 bases, and 14 bases lay in between. This CDR3 region has 13 residues. The DNA of the CDR3 is TGTGCCAGCAGTTTAGTCGACGGGGTATCTCAGTTCTTC. Its translation: CASSLVDGVSQFF.

The sample holds one count of this clone. This rearrangement joins TRBV27 to TRBJ2-3, with D perhaps matching TRBD2 (7 bases). V lost 7 bases to trimming and J lost 4 bases, with 12 bases between them. The CDR3 contains 13 residues. The V gene's germline CDR1 is MNHEY and CDR2 SMNVEV (reference sequence). The CDR3 DNA reads TGTGCCAGCACGGGGGGCCCCCCAGATACGCAGTATTTT. It encodes CASTGGPPDTQYF.

V gene TRBV19 combines with J gene TRBJ1-5, with a possible D match to TRBD1 (5 bases). Between the trimmed V and J ends, which lost 1 base and 5 bases, there was a span of 15 bases. From germline, CDR1 is LNHDA and CDR2 SQIVND (reference sequence). This CDR3 region has 16 residues. CDR3 loop: CASSIGGGSGYQPQHF. CDR3 nucleotides: TGTGCCAGTAGTATAGGGGGGGGATCGGGCTATCAGCCCCAGCATTTT.

This chain links TRBV29-1 with TRBJ2-2, with D perhaps matching TRBD2 (6 bases). CDR1 is SQVTM, CDR2 ANQGSEA, per germline. Trimming removed 3 bases at V and 4 bases at J, with 15 bases between. The CDR3 loop spans 15 amino acids. The CDR3 is CSVDRRDLGTGELFF. The DNA of the CDR3 is TGCAGCGTTGACCGGAGGGATCTGGGCACCGGGGAGCTGTTTTTT.

The V call is TRBV5-4, the J call TRBJ2-3; a possible D gene is TRBD1 (5 bases). Looked up from germline, CDR1 is SGHNT and CDR2 is YYREEE (reference sequence). This CDR3 contains 15 residues. V was clipped by 10 bases and J by 2 bases, with 20 bases between them. The CDR3 protein is CAARFRGSTTDTQYF. The CDR3 coding sequence is TGTGCCGCGCGATTTAGGGGCAGCACCACAGATACGCAGTATTTT. The variable domain in full, with the rest retrieved from reference TRBV5-4 and TRBJ2-3, is ETGVTQSPTHLIKTRGQQVTLRCSSQSGHNTVSWYQQALGQGPQFIFQYYREEENGRGNFPPRFSGLQFPNYSSELNVNALELDDSALYLCAARFRGSTTDTQYFGPGTRLTVL.

The rearrangement joins TRBV5-4 to TRBJ2-7; 9 bases agree with TRBD1. V was pared by 4 bases and J by 3 bases, with 8 bases of the junction left unmatched. Germline loops: CDR1 SGHNT, CDR2 YYREEE (reference sequence). This CDR3 is built from 15 residues. The CDR3 protein is CASSPLQGAVYEQYF. CDR3 in DNA: TGTGCCAGCAGCCCCTTACAGGGGGCGGTCTACGAGCAGTACTTC.

The chain has TRBV12-3 or TRBV12-4 and TRBJ2-7, with a possible D match to TRBD2 (6 bases). The CDR3 is 12 amino acids. The germline V and J ends were trimmed by 7 bases and 6 bases, with 13 bases remaining between them. The CDR3 loop is CASTFGRGEQYF. Written as DNA, the CDR3 is TGTGCCAGCACCTTCGGGAGAGGCGAGCAGTACTTC.

The rearrangement links TRBV5-1 to TRBJ2-1; TRBD2 might be the D (5 bases). This CDR3 contains 13 residues. Germline V CDR1 and CDR2: SGHRS, YFSETQ. V gave up 4 bases and J gave up 4 bases, with 9 bases separating them. CDR3 DNA: TGCGCCAGCAGCGCCGGAGGTTACAATGAGCAGTTCTTC. Residues: CASSAGGYNEQFF.